The subject of this entry is one T cell receptor (beta chain). Its antigen target is currently unknown. Nothing much larger sits one base from this clone, and base qualities are not available. The data derive from a study of PD-1 blockade in classical Hodgkin lymphoma (dated by TCRdb to 2020 to 2022). Looking at the study overall: Nivolumab dosing was 3 mg/kg intravenously every 2 weeks, continuing until either disease progression or unacceptable toxicity. The study used CyTOF and TCR beta sequencing to define a peripheral blood immune signature of response to PD-1 blockade in classical Hodgkin lymphoma. Study-wide conclusions, independent of this receptor: Trial patients achieving complete response had baseline diversity similar to newly diagnosed patients, whereas partial responders and progressors had significantly lower diversity. Diversity was lower in patients who began nivolumab less than 1 year after ASCT, so these patients were left out of later analyses to avoid confounding by immune reconstitution. Only a single clinical trial cohort was studied, and what caused the repertoire differences, possibly disease activity or prior therapy, remained undefined. By C4D1, a significant rise was seen in CD4+ TCR diversity but not in CD8+ TCR diversity (p=0.0027 vs p=0.16), and the rise was most apparent among complete responders (p=0.02). Baseline TCR diversity was reported to be lower in newly diagnosed patients than in healthy donors and to be lower still in relapsed/refractory patients.

The time point label of this sample denotes: cycle 1 day 1 (C1D1), immediately before nivolumab initiation. Every trial patient had relapsed following autologous stem cell transplantation, and prior brentuximab vedotin exposure was what differed among cohorts A, B and C. The trial cohort comprised more than 55 patients with relapsed/refractory classical Hodgkin lymphoma whose best overall responses were complete response, partial response or progressive disease. Trial patients were treated with single-agent nivolumab in the multi-cohort phase II CheckMate 205 trial. An independent review committee assessed best overall response using the 2007 International Working Group response criteria. Trial PBMCs were obtained immediately prior to nivolumab initiation (C1D1) and on therapy at cycle 2 day 1 and cycle 4 day 1. Peripheral blood was collected in 8 mL Vacutainer Cell Preparation Tubes, from which PBMCs were isolated by centrifugation and then cryopreserved.

Trimming takes 2 bases from V and 6 bases from J, and the germline ends sit 5 bases apart. From the cysteine through the phenylalanine, the CDR3 covers 11 amino acids. Of all the DNA, just the CDR3 is kept, 33 bases in frame from base 1. CDR1 and CDR2 (MNHEY, SVGAGI) derive from the germline V gene. Genomic DNA was isolated using the Qiagen DNeasy kit from unsorted PBMCs as well as from negatively selected CD4+ and CD8+ fractions. TCR beta CDR3 regions were amplified by immunoSEQ multiplex PCR using primers annealing to V and J segments. A synthetic immune receptor repertoire was used to minimize amplification bias, and any residual bias was removed computationally once sequencing was done. As for how the authors treated the data: Repertoire diversity was quantified as the Shannon entropy index using custom Python scripts. The unsorted, CD4+ and CD8+ repertoires were each analyzed separately, with the exception of combined analyses, where CD4+ and CD8+ sequences were merged in silico. A clone was considered expanded if an increase in frequency of at least 2-fold after treatment relative to C1D1 was found, and a pseudocount of 0.5 was applied to clones undetected at baseline. Singleton clones were defined as clones with 0 or 1 copy at C1D1, and non-singleton clones were defined as clones with 2 or more copies. By matching protein sequences in sorted samples from the same patient, clones expanded in unsorted samples were annotated as CD4+, CD8+ or unknown. Diversity changes from C1D1 to C4D1 were tested in paired samples using Wilcoxon tests. In TCRdb, the immuneACCESS table is reduced to in-frame sequences with V and J assigned. These tables do not hold every clone; where another copy was compared, an unresolved V gene accounts for under half, and the others remain unexplained. V and J calls and clone size are copied from that table; D and trimming were computed from the DNA. This sample lists about 20,000 clones; roughly 76% were detected once. 24% of the sample rests with the top ten.

This material consisted of peripheral blood mononuclear cells (PBMCs), taken at baseline. This sequence originates from a human donor with classical Hodgkin lymphoma. This chain joins TRBV6-5 to TRBJ2-7; the D gene remains uncertain. CDR3 loop: CASSYGIEQYF. The bases read TGTGCCAGCAGTTACGGTATCGAGCAGTACTTC.